The clone carrying this T cell receptor beta chain was detected a few times. The antigen is unknown. Unique molecular identifiers had been added to the TCR beta cDNA libraries. MiXCR, run by TCRdb on the PCR reads, gives a single entry per CDR3 protein. The sample records around 700,000 distinct CDR3 sequences, 55% to 60% being singletons. V lost 3 bases and J 10 bases, leaving 13 bases between the germline ends. This CDR3 has 13 amino acids. The record originates from a study of post-analysis software for immune sequencing data. Study-wide context: Courses of disease covered relapsing-remitting, secondary progressive and progressive-relapsing multiple sclerosis. Study results and limitations: Samples from a shared batch, those prepared together, strongly co-clustered by F measure. Compared against controls, patients with multiple sclerosis displayed significantly lower normalized Chao1 diversity. Patients showed TRBV5-6, TRBV5-1 and TRBV20-1 among five TRBV segments more frequent than in controls.

This receptor was identified in a girl aged 2 to 9 with multiple sclerosis. This chain uses TRBV12-3 or TRBV12-4 with TRBJ1-5; D unclear. Sequencing used blood. The CDR3 sequence is CASSLAGDRPQHF. The CDR3 DNA sequence: TGTGCCAGCAGTTTGGCTGGGGATCGACCCCAGCATTTT.